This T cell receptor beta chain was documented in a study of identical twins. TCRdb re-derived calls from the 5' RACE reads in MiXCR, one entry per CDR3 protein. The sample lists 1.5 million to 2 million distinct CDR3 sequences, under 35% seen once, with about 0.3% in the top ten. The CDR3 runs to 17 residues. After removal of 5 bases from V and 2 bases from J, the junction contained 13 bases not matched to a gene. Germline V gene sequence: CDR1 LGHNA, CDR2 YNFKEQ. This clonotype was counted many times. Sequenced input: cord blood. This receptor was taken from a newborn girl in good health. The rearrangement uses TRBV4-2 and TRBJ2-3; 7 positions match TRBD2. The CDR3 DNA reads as TGTGCCAGCAGCAAGCCGACTAGCCGACTTAACACAGATACGCAGTATTTT. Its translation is CASSKPTSRLNTDTQYF.